These 28 T cell receptor beta chains were all obtained from the same sample, sequenced in a study of CD4 and CD8 cells across lung adenocarcinoma regions. TCRdb redid the calling of the PCR reads with MiXCR, one entry per CDR3 protein. This table holds approximately 8,800 distinct CDR3 sequences, around half found once. The sample consisted of CD8+ T cells from the center of a lung tumor. The receptor source for this set is a female donor with lung adenocarcinoma. The CD4 and CD8 labels of this study may be unreliable.

This clonotype was seen once. The V and J genes are TRBV10-3 and TRBJ2-5; D possibly uses TRBD1 or TRBD2 (5 bases each). CDR3 length: 14 amino acids. CDR1 and CDR2 (germline): ENHRY, SYGVKD. V was trimmed by 11 bases and J by 1 base, leaving 17 bases between them. Here the CDR3 DNA reads TGTGCCGGGAACCAGGGCCTAGCCCAAGAGACCCAGTACTTC. Amino acids: CAGNQGLAQETQYF.

The table lists this clonotype with many counts. The chain is built from TRBV27 and TRBJ1-1, with TRBD1 as a possible D gene (6 bases). V lost 2 bases and J 5 bases, leaving 21 bases between the germline ends. Per the germline V gene, CDR1 is MNHEY and CDR2 is SMNVEV (reference sequence). This CDR3 has 17 residues. Written as DNA, the CDR3 is TGTGCCAGCAGTTTAGCCCCTCCGTCGGGGGCTTTGACTGAAGCTTTCTTT. Protein sequence: CASSLAPPSGALTEAFF.

As for this clonotype: A clone one base away is much larger, so this may be a read error. The genes are TRBV3-1 and TRBJ2-3; the match to TRBD1 covers 9 bases. This CDR3 is 17 amino acids long. Germline values: CDR1 LGHDT, CDR2 YNNKEL (reference sequence). V was pared by 1 base and J by 5 bases, with 10 bases of the junction left unmatched. CDR3: CASSQVRDRATIDTQYF. The CDR3 coding sequence is TGTGCCAGCAGCCAAGTTCGGGACAGGGCTACCATAGATACGCAGTATTTT.

This chain joins TRBV11-2 and TRBJ1-3; tentative D call: TRBD1 (6 bases). CDR3 length: 18 amino acids. CDR1 is SGHAT and CDR2 is FQNNGV in the germline V gene. Trimming shortened V by 5 bases and J by 2 bases, and 22 bases separated the two germline ends. The CDR3 sequence is CASSTLVTGLKTGNTIYF. In nucleotides, the CDR3 is TGTGCCAGCAGCACCCTAGTCACAGGGTTAAAGACTGGAAACACCATATATTTT.

The V gene is TRBV20-1, the J gene TRBJ1-1, with a weak D call TRBD1 (5 bases). V shed 0 bases and J shed 5 bases, with 16 bases lying between them. This CDR3 spans 15 amino acids. CDR1 and CDR2 from the germline V gene are DFQATT and SNEGSKA (reference sequence). CDR3 protein: CSARDVRALYTEAFF. The CDR3 DNA reads as TGCAGTGCTAGAGATGTCAGGGCATTGTATACTGAAGCTTTCTTT.

By sample fraction, this clonotype is medium-sized (0.01 to 0.1%). The chain recombines TRBV6-5 with TRBJ2-3; the D gene is possibly TRBD2 (7 bases). The CDR3 covers 15 residues. V lost 2 bases, J lost 4 bases, and 13 bases lay in between. Germline lookup yields CDR1 MNHEY and CDR2 SVGAGI. The DNA for the CDR3 is TGTGCCAGCAGTTACCGGGGGGCGGGGGCAGATACGCAGTATTTT. Its translation: CASSYRGAGADTQYF.

This sequence joins TRBV11-3 and TRBJ2-1; D may be TRBD2 (5 bases). The germline CDR1 and CDR2 sequences are SGHNT and YENEEA. There are 15 residues in the CDR3. The germline V and J ends were trimmed by 4 bases and 6 bases, with 16 bases remaining between them. The CDR3 DNA sequence: TGTGCCAGCAGCTCCCGGGAAAGAGACATCAATGAGCAGTTCTTC. Translating it yields CASSSRERDINEQFF. The variable domain in full, completed from reference TRBV11-3 and TRBJ2-1, reads EAGVVQSPRYKIIEKKQPVAFWCNPISGHNTLYWYLQNLGQGPELLIRYENEEAVDDSQLPKDRFSAERLKGVDSTLKIQPAELGDSAVYLCASSSRERDINEQFFGPGTRLTVL.

J is TRBJ2-7 and V is TRBV6-1; tentative D call: TRBD2 (6 bases). With the DNA end fitting TRBJ2-5 better, the J assignment may be wrong. The germline V gene encodes CDR1 MNHNS and CDR2 SASEGT. CDR3 length: 16 residues. Here the CDR3 reads CASTLSGGGEAETQYF. DNA of the CDR3: TGTGCCAGCACCCTCTCGGGTGGCGGGGAGGCTGAGACCCAGTACTTC.

The gene calls are TRBV7-2 and TRBJ2-3; the D gene is possibly TRBD2 (6 bases). The length of the CDR3 is 14 residues. Germline V lookup: CDR1 SGHTA, CDR2 FQGNSA. The CDR3 loop is CGTAGRCGKDTQYF. CDR3 bases: TGTGGCACTGCGGGGCGGTGCGGCAAAGATACGCAGTATTTT.

On this clonotype itself: One end of the junction does not line up with germline, which may come from a read error. The chain carries TRBV7-2 and TRBJ2-3; possibly TRBD1 for D (5 bases). In germline, CDR1 is SGHTA, CDR2 FQGNSA. The CDR3 has 14 residues. CDR3 in amino acids: CARPWGGSTDTQYF. CDR3 nucleotide sequence: TGTGCGAGGCCCTGGGGCGGTAGCACAGATACCCAGTATTTC.

This clonotype was observed a few times. The rearrangement uses TRBV7-2 and TRBJ2-3, with D maybe TRBD2 (5 bases). CDR1 is SGHTA, CDR2 FQGNSA, per germline. This CDR3 is built from 14 residues. The ends were cut back, 10 bases at V and 2 bases at J, with 16 bases in the middle. DNA for the CDR3: TGTGCCACCCAGCTGGCGGAGGCCACAGATACGCAGTATTTT. Its translation: CATQLAEATDTQYF.

To note about this clonotype: A much larger clone lies a single base off, so this may be a read error. The chain is built from TRBV24-1 and TRBJ2-1, with 7 bases that match TRBD1. CDR1 and CDR2 (germline): KGHDR, SFDVKD. This CDR3 has 14 amino acids. The CDR3 sequence is CATADREVYSEQFF. The DNA of the CDR3 is TGTGCCACCGCTGACAGGGAAGTCTACAGTGAGCAGTTCTTC.

This clonotype has at least ten counts. The V gene is TRBV7-2, the J gene TRBJ1-5, with a possible D match to TRBD1 (6 bases). V lost 2 bases and J lost 7, with 15 bases in between. The CDR3 is 15 amino acids. Germline values: CDR1 SGHTA, CDR2 FQGNSA. The CDR3 coding sequence is TGTGCCAGCAGCTTATCAATTGGGGGCCGGCAGCCCCAGCATTTT. Amino acids: CASSLSIGGRQPQHF.

V gene TRBV18 combines with J gene TRBJ2-2, with 9 bases lining up with TRBD1. Germline V CDR1 and CDR2: KGHSH, LQKENI. With 3 bases clipped from V and 3 bases from J, the junction kept 5 bases outside the gene matches. This CDR3 has 16 residues. CDR3 in DNA: TGTGCCAGCTCACCCCCGGGACAGGGCTACACCGGGGAGCTGTTTTTT. This sequence encodes CASSPPGQGYTGELFF.

A note on this clonotype: One junction end does not reproduce the germline sequence, and a read error may be involved. V usage is TRBV7-2 and J usage is TRBJ2-1; D is possibly TRBD1 (5 bases). Germline CDR1 SGHTA, CDR2 FQGNSA. The CDR3 has 14 residues. The CDR3 region is CASRPAGKADEQFF. In DNA, the CDR3 is TGTGCCAGCAGACCGGCAGGGAAGGCAGATGAGCAGTTTTTC.

This clonotype occurred once. It may be a read error: a sequence one base away is much more abundant. The chain links TRBV7-2 to TRBJ2-4; 9 bases map to TRBD2. The CDR3 spans 11 residues. Germline V gene lookup returns CDR1 SGHTA and CDR2 FQGNSA. The CDR3 DNA reads as TGTGTCAGCCTAGCGGGGAACACCCAGTACTTC. It is translated as CVSLAGNTQYF.

This clonotype rates as medium-sized. The chain is built from TRBV7-9 and TRBJ2-5, with a possible D match to TRBD1 (6 bases). CDR3 length: 15 amino acids. Germline assignment: CDR1 SEHNR and CDR2 FQNEAQ (reference sequence). The V and J ends lost 2 bases and 1 base respectively, with 11 bases between them. CDR3 DNA sequence: TGTGCCAGCAGCTTACTGGGGGCCCTCCAAGAGACCCAGTACTTC. It specifies CASSLLGALQETQYF.

This clonotype was seen just once. The chain employs TRBV6-1 and TRBJ2-4, with TRBD2 identical over 11 bases. The J call may be wrong; the DNA end is better matched by TRBJ2-1. Looked up from germline, CDR1 is MNHNS and CDR2 is SASEGT. The CDR3 is 16 residues long. The CDR3: CASTLSGSGGDDTQFF. DNA for the CDR3: TGTGCCAGCACCCTCTCGGGTAGCGGGGGGGATGACACTCAGTTCTTC.

The rearrangement joins TRBV11-2 to TRBJ2-3; TRBD2 agrees at 7 bases. TRBJ2-7 explains the end of the DNA better; the J call may be wrong. The CDR3 is 15 residues long. From germline, CDR1 is SGHAT and CDR2 FQNNGV. CDR3 coding DNA: TGTGCCAGCAGCTTGGGGGGGTGGGCCAAAGATACGCAGTACTTC. Amino acids: CASSLGGWAKDTQYF.

The rearrangement uses TRBV7-6 and TRBJ2-3; tentatively, D is TRBD1 (6 bases). There are 20 residues in the CDR3. CDR1 and CDR2 (germline): SGHVS, FNYEAQ. Trimming pared 1 base from V and 2 bases from J, leaving 25 bases between. CDR3 protein: CASSLVDPADRDNFTDTQYF. In DNA form, the CDR3 reads TGTGCCAGCAGCTTAGTGGACCCGGCAGACCGGGACAACTTCACAGATACGCAGTATTTT.

This clonotype appeared a few times. The chain is built from TRBV4-1 and TRBJ2-7, with TRBD2 matching over 12 bases. The CDR3 consists of 18 residues. Germline trimming cut 0 bases from V and 5 bases from J; bases unmatched to any gene: 11. Germline CDR1 and CDR2: MGHRA and YSYEKL. The CDR3 DNA reads as TGCGCCAGCAGCCAAGATGCGCTAGCGGGGGGGCTGAGCAACGAGCAGTACTTC. It encodes CASSQDALAGGLSNEQYF.

As for this clonotype: The CDR3 does not end in the conserved phenylalanine or tryptophan, so this is likely a read error. The DNA is left out, because the CDR3 cannot be placed on it with certainty; the CDR3 is given as TCRdb lists it. The chain recombines TRBV12-5 with TRBJ2-3. The germline V gene encodes CDR1 LGHNT and CDR2 FRNRAP. Including both end residues, the CDR3 is 8 amino acids long. The CDR3: CRHKVSLC.

V and J are TRBV6-5 and TRBJ2-1; D gene ambiguous. The CDR3 runs to 16 residues. Germline CDR1 and CDR2: MNHEY and SVGAGI. Trimming took 3 bases from V and 4 from J, leaving 16 bases between them. CDR3 protein: CASSYGRSIRYNEQFF. The DNA of the CDR3 is TGTGCCAGCAGTTATGGCAGATCCATCAGGTACAATGAGCAGTTCTTC.

The genes are TRBV6-1 and TRBJ2-1, with 10 nucleotides matching TRBD2. Per the germline V gene, CDR1 is MNHNS and CDR2 is SASEGT. This CDR3 region has 14 residues. The V gene end was trimmed by 6 bases and the J gene end by 8 bases; junction bases not matched to a gene: 7. CDR3 residues: CASRELAGLDEQFF. In nucleotides, the CDR3 is TGTGCCAGCAGAGAACTAGCGGGATTGGATGAGCAGTTCTTC.

This clonotype was detected once. The chain recombines TRBV4-1 with TRBJ2-3; D is unclear. The assigned J gene may be wrong: the sequence end matches TRBJ2-5 better. The CDR3 is 14 residues long. The V gene's germline CDR1 is MGHRA and CDR2 YSYEKL. The CDR3 sequence is CASSQSRGTDTQYF. The CDR3 bases are TGCGCCAGCAGCCAAAGCCGCGGCACAGATACCCAGTACTTC.

By share, this clonotype ranks as large (0.1 to 1%). One junction end does not reproduce the germline sequence, and a read error may be involved. The J gene is TRBJ2-6, the V gene TRBV6-1; D is uncertain. This CDR3 has 10 amino acids. The germline gives CDR1 MNHNS, CDR2 SASEGT. CDR3 amino acids: CTSGANVLTF. DNA of the CDR3: TGCACCTCTGGGGCCAACGTCCTGACTTTC.

This clonotype has only a few counts. The V gene is TRBV6-4, the J gene TRBJ2-3; 8 bases align to TRBD2. The end of the DNA is better explained by TRBJ2-7, so the J call may be wrong. This CDR3 has 16 residues. Germline V gene sequence: CDR1 MRHNA, CDR2 SNTAGT. The CDR3 sequence is CASGPRTGGPPETQYF. The CDR3 nucleotides are TGTGCCAGCGGTCCTAGAACGGGAGGGCCCCCGGAGACGCAGTACTTC.

V usage is TRBV12-3 or TRBV12-4 and J usage is TRBJ2-4, with D possibly being TRBD1 (6 bases). The CDR3 is made up of 16 amino acids. Trimming took off 6 bases at V and 3 bases at J, with 18 bases between the two ends. Here the CDR3 DNA reads TGTGCCAGCAGCTATCCCGGGACAAACGGCAAAAACATTCAGTACTTC. As protein: CASSYPGTNGKNIQYF.